A selection of T cell receptor beta chains follows, all from one sample in a study of blood T cells in healthy people across ages. Using its own MiXCR run on the 5' RACE reads, TCRdb lists one record per CDR3 protein. The sample records under 1,100,000 distinct CDR3 sequences, approximately 25% being singletons. This sample was also put to use in a study of T cells of mothers and their children.

Sequencing was performed on blood. Receptors were obtained from a girl aged 2 to 10 in good health. CDR3s include the opening cysteine and the closing phenylalanine or tryptophan. The D gene is left open where the match is weak. Size is omitted from some rows. Given values are once, few, many or a class for expanded clones.

V: TRBV20-1
J: TRBJ2-1
D: .
size: .
DNA: TGCAGTGCTGCCCGGGACACATACAATGAGCAGTTCTTC
CDR3: CSAARDTYNEQFF

V: TRBV14
J: TRBJ2-1
D: .
size: few
DNA: TGTGCCAGCAGCCAAGGGCCGTTTGGACAGTTCTTC
CDR3: CASSQGPFGQFF

V: TRBV15
J: TRBJ2-7
D: TRBD1
size: few
DNA: TGTGCCACCAGCACCCTCGACAGGGAAAGCGAGCAGTACTTC
CDR3: CATSTLDRESEQYF

V: TRBV6-1
J: TRBJ1-2
D: .
size: few
DNA: TGTGCCAGCAGTGATGCCCTTAACTATGGCTACACCTTC
CDR3: CASSDALNYGYTF

V: TRBV20-1
J: TRBJ2-1
D: .
size: few
DNA: TGCAGTGCCCCCGGGAGAGTGGATGAGCAGTTCTTC
CDR3: CSAPGRVDEQFF

V: TRBV2
J: TRBJ1-2
D: TRBD1
size: few
DNA: TGTGCCAGCAGTTCCCGGGACAGTAAACGCGGCTACACCTTC
CDR3: CASSSRDSKRGYTF

V: TRBV7-3
J: TRBJ2-3
D: TRBD1
size: few
DNA: TGTGCCAGCAGCTTACAGGGACAGGTCACAGATACGCAGTATTTT
CDR3: CASSLQGQVTDTQYF

V: TRBV11-2
J: TRBJ1-1
D: .
size: few
DNA: TGTGCCAGCAGCTACGACATAAACACTGAAGCTTTCTTT
CDR3: CASSYDINTEAFF

V: TRBV20-1
J: TRBJ1-4
D: .
size: few
DNA: TGCAGTGCTAGTCCGACGGGACAAGAAGGCGAAAAACTGTTTTTT
CDR3: CSASPTGQEGEKLFF

V: TRBV5-6
J: TRBJ2-7
D: .
size: .
DNA: TGTGCCAGCAGCTTTCGGACACAAACCTACGAGCAGTACTTC
CDR3: CASSFRTQTYEQYF

V: TRBV7-7
J: TRBJ2-3
D: TRBD1
size: .
DNA: TGTGCTAGCAGCGTACAGGGGTCTGACACAGATACGCAGTATTTT
CDR3: CASSVQGSDTDTQYF

V: TRBV20-1
J: TRBJ2-7
D: .
size: .
DNA: TGCAGTGCTAGAGAGGAGATCTACTACGAGCAGTACTTC
CDR3: CSAREEIYYEQYF

V: TRBV6-6
J: TRBJ2-1
D: .
size: .
DNA: TGTGCCAGCAGTTACTCGGAGGGAGGATTCTATGAGCAGTTCTTC
CDR3: CASSYSEGGFYEQFF

V: TRBV29-1
J: TRBJ1-4
D: .
size: few
DNA: TGCAGCGTTCTATCAGACCGTACGGGGGGGCCTTCCAAACTGTTTTTT
CDR3: CSVLSDRTGGPSKLFF

V: TRBV29-1
J: TRBJ2-7
D: TRBD2
size: few
DNA: TGCAGCGTACTGACTAGCGGATACGAGCAGTACTTC
CDR3: CSVLTSGYEQYF

V: TRBV7-2
J: TRBJ2-3
D: .
size: .
DNA: TGTGCCAGCAGCTTAGCAAGGGGTTTCAGCACAGATACGCAGTATTTT
CDR3: CASSLARGFSTDTQYF

V: TRBV5-1
J: TRBJ1-1
D: .
size: once
DNA: TGCGCCAGCAGCCTCTTTCCGGGCAACGAGGCTGAAGCTTTCTTT
CDR3: CASSLFPGNEAEAFF

V: TRBV5-1
J: TRBJ2-7
D: .
size: few
DNA: TGCGCCAGCAGTAAAAGCGCGATCGGAGACGTCTCTAGTTACGAGCAGTACTTC
CDR3: CASSKSAIGDVSSYEQYF

V: TRBV3-1
J: TRBJ2-2
D: .
size: .
DNA: TGTGCCAGCAGCCAAGGTCCGCTGAACACCGGGGAGCTGTTTTTT
CDR3: CASSQGPLNTGELFF

V: TRBV6-2/TRBV6-3
J: TRBJ2-3
D: .
size: .
DNA: TGTGCCAGCTCTGATCCCGGAAACACAGATACGCAGTATTTT
CDR3: CASSDPGNTDTQYF